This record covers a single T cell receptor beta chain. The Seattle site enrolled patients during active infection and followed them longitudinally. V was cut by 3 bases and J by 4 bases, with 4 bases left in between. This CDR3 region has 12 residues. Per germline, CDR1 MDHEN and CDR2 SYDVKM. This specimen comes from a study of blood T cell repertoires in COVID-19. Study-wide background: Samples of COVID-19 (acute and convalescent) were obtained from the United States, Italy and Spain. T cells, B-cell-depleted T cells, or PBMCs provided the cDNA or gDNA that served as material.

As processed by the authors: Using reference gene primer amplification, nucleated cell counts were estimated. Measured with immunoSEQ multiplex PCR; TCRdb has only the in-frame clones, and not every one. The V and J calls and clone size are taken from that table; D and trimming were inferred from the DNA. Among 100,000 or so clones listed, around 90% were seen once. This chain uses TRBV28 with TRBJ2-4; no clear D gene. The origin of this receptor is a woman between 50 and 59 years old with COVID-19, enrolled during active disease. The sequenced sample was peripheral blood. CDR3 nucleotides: TGTGCCAGCAGTTTCGAGAAAAACATTCAGTACTTC. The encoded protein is CASSFEKNIQYF.